This T cell receptor beta chain was obtained from a study of T cell responses to AZD1222 COVID-19 vaccine. Clones were read by immunoSEQ multiplex PCR, and TCRdb kept only the in-frame ones, dropping some. Of about 97,000 clones in the sample, more than 70% were seen once. Regarding the study as a whole: The donors showed a predominance of white British ancestry and of females, with possible underestimation of clonal diversity. Regions 160-218 and 743-854 held dominance among vaccine-associated CD4 TCRs, which spanned spike.

The V gene end was trimmed by 3 bases and the J gene end by 1 base; junction bases not matched to a gene: 10. CDR3 length equals 17 residues. CDR1 is MGHRA, CDR2 YSYEKL, per germline. On this clone: What it binds is unknown.

This sample comprised peripheral blood, obtained on day 0 of AZD1222 vaccination. This sequence joins TRBV4-1 and TRBJ1-2; 8 nucleotides align to TRBD1. This receptor was identified in an adult in good health. The CDR3, as DNA: TGCGCCAGCAGCCACGCGACAGGGGCCACGGTTAACTATGGCTACACCTTC. This encodes CASSHATGATVNYGYTF.